This T cell receptor beta chain was documented in a study of blood T cell repertoires in COVID-19. Background on the study: The United States, Italy and Spain provided the acute and convalescent COVID-19 samples. PBMCs, B-cell-depleted T cells, or T cells were the source of the cDNA or gDNA that made up the material.

The protocol was immunoSEQ multiplex PCR, while the TCRdb copy is restricted to in-frame clones and leaves out a portion. The table has approximately 100,000 clones, around four fifths seen once. J was trimmed by 1 base and V by 1 base; bases with no gene match: 5. CDR1 and CDR2 (germline): SGHNT, YYREEE (reference sequence). CDR3 length equals 16 residues. The origin of this receptor is a man in his sixties with acute or convalescent COVID-19. The chain combines TRBV5-4 with TRBJ2-5; 9 bases fit TRBD2. Input material: peripheral blood. The CDR3 reads CASSLSIAGAQETQYF. CDR3 bases: TGTGCCAGCAGCTTGTCAATAGCGGGGGCCCAAGAGACCCAGTACTTC.